A single sample is the source of the 20 T cell receptor beta chains below, sequenced in a study of blood T cell repertoires in COVID-19. The method was immunoSEQ multiplex PCR; TCRdb's version includes in-frame clones alone and lacks a portion of them. The data hold 300,000 to 400,000 clones, with 87% observed a single time. The specimen was peripheral blood. The origin of the receptors is a woman aged 60-75 years with COVID-19, enrolled during active disease.

This clone was observed a single time. The V gene is TRBV18, the J gene TRBJ1-2; 9 bases are shared with TRBD1. Trimming took 2 bases from V and 3 from J; bases not matched to a gene: 7. The CDR3 is made up of 16 amino acids. Germline loops: CDR1 KGHSH, CDR2 LQKENI. The CDR3: CASSPTSGQGYYGYTF. The CDR3 region has the DNA TGTGCCAGCTCACCAACATCGGGACAGGGCTACTATGGCTACACCTTC.

J is TRBJ2-3 and V is TRBV29-1; TRBD2 is a possible D gene (7 bases). Germline loops: CDR1 SQVTM, CDR2 ANQGSEA. The V end lost 8 bases, the J end lost 1 base, and 19 bases lay between the germline ends. This CDR3 region has 15 residues. As DNA, the CDR3 is TGCAGCACCGATGGATGGCGGGGGCGCACAGATACGCAGTATTTT. Its protein product is CSTDGWRGRTDTQYF.

The rearrangement joins TRBV2 to TRBJ2-1; D remains unclear. This CDR3 region has 13 residues. The V gene's germline CDR1 is SNHLY and CDR2 FYNNEI. V lost 8 bases and J 5 bases, leaving 13 bases between the germline ends. This CDR3 reads CASSVTANNEQFF. The CDR3 DNA follows: TGTGCCAGCTCGGTCACAGCAAACAATGAGCAGTTCTTC.

J is TRBJ2-5 and V is TRBV27, with unresolved D. The V end was cut by 4 bases, the J end by 0 bases, with 9 bases between. The CDR3 contains 14 residues. In germline, CDR1 is MNHEY, CDR2 SMNVEV (reference sequence). The CDR3 reads CASSYRLDQETQYF. The DNA for the CDR3 is TGTGCCAGCAGTTATCGCTTAGACCAAGAGACCCAGTACTTC.

The chain couples TRBV4-1 to TRBJ2-2, with 8 positions matching TRBD2. The V segment lost 2 bases and the J segment 5 bases; nucleotides outside the gene matches: 10. CDR1 is MGHRA, CDR2 YSYEKL, per germline. The CDR3 runs 17 residues. The CDR3 loop reads CASSQLAGGGRTGELFF. CDR3 DNA sequence: TGCGCCAGCAGCCAACTTGCGGGGGGAGGTAGAACCGGGGAGCTGTTTTTT.

The gene calls are TRBV20-1 and TRBJ1-2, with a possible D match to TRBD1 (5 bases). Germline lookup yields CDR1 DFQATT and CDR2 SNEGSKA (reference sequence). CDR3 length: 13 amino acids. Trimming pared 3 bases from V and 4 bases from J, leaving 12 bases between. The CDR3 region is CSASMGPIYGYTF. In DNA form, the CDR3 reads TGCAGTGCTAGTATGGGGCCCATCTATGGCTACACCTTC.

This clone was detected a few times. V usage is TRBV6-1 and J usage is TRBJ1-5; TRBD1 matches 11 bases. J was trimmed by 6 bases and V by 2 bases; bases with no gene match: 6. CDR3 size: 16 residues. The germline V gene has CDR1 MNHNS and CDR2 SASEGT. The CDR3, as DNA: TGTGCCAGCAGTGAACCGGACAGGGGGCAAAGTCAGCCCCAGCATTTT. Translating gives CASSEPDRGQSQPQHF.

CDR3 region: CASSFSAGPEAFF. CDR3 nucleotides: TGTGCCAGCAGTTTTTCAGCGGGGCCTGAAGCTTTCTTT. This chain uses TRBV12-3 or TRBV12-4 with TRBJ1-1, with a tentative D call TRBD1 (5 bases). Trimming removed 3 bases from V and 6 bases from J, with 11 bases in between. The CDR3 extends over 13 amino acids.

The J gene is TRBJ2-2, the V gene TRBV19; TRBD1 matches at 10 bases. There are 17 residues in the CDR3. The germline V gene encodes CDR1 LNHDA and CDR2 SQIVND (reference sequence). With V trimmed by 10 bases and J by 4 bases, 15 bases remained unmatched. CDR3 coding DNA: TGTGCCACCCAAAGGGCCGGGACAGGGGTCGGCACCGGGGAGCTGTTTTTT. Translated, it gives CATQRAGTGVGTGELFF.

This sequence joins TRBV6-5 and TRBJ1-1; D is uncertain. CDR3 size: 13 residues. The ends were cut back, 2 bases at V and 11 bases at J, with 15 bases in the middle. Germline V gene lookup returns CDR1 MNHEY and CDR2 SVGAGI. CDR3 loop: CASSYNEGFLAFF. The CDR3 region has the DNA TGTGCCAGCAGTTACAATGAGGGATTTTTGGCTTTCTTT.

The V call is TRBV15, the J call TRBJ2-2; the D is unclear. The V end lost 0 bases, the J end lost 0 bases, and 8 bases lay between the germline ends. Germline V gene sequence: CDR1 LNHNV, CDR2 YYDKDF (reference sequence). This CDR3 region has 16 residues. The CDR3 loop is CATSRDLLANTGELFF. The CDR3 DNA sequence: TGTGCCACCAGCAGAGATCTCCTAGCGAACACCGGGGAGCTGTTTTTT.

This clone was observed a single time. The chain couples TRBV28 to TRBJ1-1, with D perhaps matching TRBD1 (6 bases). The germline gives CDR1 MDHEN, CDR2 SYDVKM. There are 15 residues in the CDR3. V was clipped by 6 bases and J by 0 bases, with 14 bases between them. The CDR3 sequence is CASSQSRGMNTEAFF. In DNA, the CDR3 is TGTGCCAGCAGCCAAAGCAGGGGTATGAACACTGAAGCTTTCTTT.

This chain connects TRBV28 to TRBJ1-1; TRBD1 agrees at 7 bases. The CDR3 length is 13 residues. The trim removed 10 bases at V and 0 bases at J, leaving 5 bases unmatched. Germline V gives CDR1 MDHEN, CDR2 SYDVKM. The CDR3 here is CATSGQLNTEAFF. CDR3 DNA sequence: TGTGCCACTTCGGGACAGCTGAACACTGAAGCTTTCTTT. Full variable domain (outside the CDR3, taken from reference TRBV28 and TRBJ1-1): DVKVTQSSRYLVKRTGEKVFLECVQDMDHENMFWYRQDPGLGLRLIYFSYDVKMKEKGDIPEGYSVSREKKERFSLILESASTNQTSMYLCATSGQLNTEAFFGQGTRLTVV.

The CDR3 region is CASSFSTGHVPEAFF. The DNA for the CDR3 is TGTGCCAGCAGCTTCTCGACAGGTCATGTGCCTGAAGCTTTCTTT. The rearrangement joins TRBV5-4 to TRBJ1-1; perhaps TRBD1 as D (6 bases). The V end was cut by 2 bases, the J end by 6 bases, with 17 bases between. Germline V gives CDR1 SGHNT, CDR2 YYREEE (reference sequence). CDR3 length: 15 residues.

The gene calls are TRBV3-1 (or the pseudogene TRBV3-2) and TRBJ2-7; TRBD1 agrees at 9 bases. Germline V gene lookup returns CDR1 LGHDT and CDR2 YNNKEL (reference sequence). CDR3 length equals 15 residues. Germline trimming cut 2 bases from V and 2 bases from J; bases unmatched to any gene: 4. The CDR3 reads CASSQPGQGTYEQYF. The CDR3, as DNA: TGTGCCAGCAGCCAACCGGGACAGGGCACCTACGAGCAGTACTTC.

The chain has TRBV30 and TRBJ1-3; no reliable D call. The CDR3 length is 14 residues. Trimming cost V 0 bases and J 5 bases, with 11 bases left between them. CDR1 and CDR2 (germline): GTSNPN, SVGIG (reference sequence). The CDR3 DNA is TGTGCCTGGAGTGTTTGGCAGGCCCGAAACACCATATATTTT. This encodes CAWSVWQARNTIYF.

This clone was seen a few times. The chain has TRBV28 and TRBJ1-2, with TRBD1 matching 8 bases. Germline values: CDR1 MDHEN, CDR2 SYDVKM. V was clipped by 11 bases and J by 8 bases; unmatched bases: 16. This CDR3 spans 14 amino acids. For the CDR3, the DNA is TGTGCCGGCTCGGACAGGGAGAAGCTTCCCGGCTACACCTTC. It yields the protein CAGSDREKLPGYTF.

This chain connects TRBV24-1 to TRBJ2-3; weak D call: TRBD2 (7 bases). Trimming removed 5 bases from V and 3 bases from J, with 14 bases in between. Germline V gene sequence: CDR1 KGHDR, CDR2 SFDVKD. The CDR3 totals 15 residues. CDR3 sequence: CATSAEGGPTDTQYF. The CDR3 DNA reads as TGTGCCACCAGTGCGGAGGGGGGGCCGACAGATACGCAGTATTTT.

The rearrangement uses TRBV5-4 and TRBJ1-6, with no clear D. V gave up 0 bases and J gave up 5 bases, with 12 bases separating them. Looked up from germline, CDR1 is SGHNT and CDR2 is YYREEE (reference sequence). The CDR3 covers 16 residues. In DNA form, the CDR3 reads TGTGCCAGCAGCTTGGGGAACCCGGGGAATAATTCACCCCTCCACTTT. Its translation is CASSLGNPGNNSPLHF.

The rearrangement uses TRBV6-5 and TRBJ2-5, with D unresolved. CDR1 and CDR2 (germline): MNHEY, SVGAGI. Trimming shortened V by 8 bases and J by 4 bases, and 14 bases separated the two germline ends. This CDR3 contains 13 residues. The CDR3 loop is CASVLLFGETQYF. In nucleotides, the CDR3 is TGTGCCAGCGTACTTTTGTTCGGAGAGACCCAGTACTTC.